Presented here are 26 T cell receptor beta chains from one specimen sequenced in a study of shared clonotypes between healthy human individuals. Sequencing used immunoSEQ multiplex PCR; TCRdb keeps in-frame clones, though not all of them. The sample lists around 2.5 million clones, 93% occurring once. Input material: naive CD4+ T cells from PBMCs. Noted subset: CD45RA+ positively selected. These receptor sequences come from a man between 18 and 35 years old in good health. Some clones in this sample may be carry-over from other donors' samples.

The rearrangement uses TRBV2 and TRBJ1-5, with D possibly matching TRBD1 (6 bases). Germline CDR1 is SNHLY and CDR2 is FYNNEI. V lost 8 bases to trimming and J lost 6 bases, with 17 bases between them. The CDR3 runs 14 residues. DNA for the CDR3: TGTGCCAGCCACTCCGCAGGGGCGGGTCAGCCCCAGCATTTT. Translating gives CASHSAGAGQPQHF.

CDR3 residues: CASSGYPDTQYF. The CDR3 DNA reads TGTGCCAGCAGCGGGTACCCAGATACGCAGTATTTT. The chain couples TRBV2 to TRBJ2-3; no clear D. Germline CDR1 reads SNHLY; CDR2 reads FYNNEI. Trimming left V 6 bases short and J 4 bases short, with 8 bases between. The CDR3 is made up of 12 amino acids.

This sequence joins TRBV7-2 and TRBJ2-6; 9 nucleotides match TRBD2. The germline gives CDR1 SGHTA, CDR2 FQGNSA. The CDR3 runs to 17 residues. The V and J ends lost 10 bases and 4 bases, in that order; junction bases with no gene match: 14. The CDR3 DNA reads TGTGCCACTACGAGGGTAGCGGGAGCTGGCGGGGCCAACGTCCTGACTTTC. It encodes CATTRVAGAGGANVLTF.

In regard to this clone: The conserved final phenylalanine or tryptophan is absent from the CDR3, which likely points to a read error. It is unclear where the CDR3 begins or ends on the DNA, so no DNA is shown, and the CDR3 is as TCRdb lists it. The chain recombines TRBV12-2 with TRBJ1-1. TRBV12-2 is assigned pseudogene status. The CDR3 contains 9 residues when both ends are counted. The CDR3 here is CASRLGGGR.

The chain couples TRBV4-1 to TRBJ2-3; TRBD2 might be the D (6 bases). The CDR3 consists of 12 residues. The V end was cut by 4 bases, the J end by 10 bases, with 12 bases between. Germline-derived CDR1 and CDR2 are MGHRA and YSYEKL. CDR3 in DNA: TGCGCCAGCAGCCCTAACCGGGAGTCGCAGTATTTT. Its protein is CASSPNRESQYF.

CDR3 sequence (DNA): TGTGCCAGCAGTTTATTACTCAGGAGGGAGGTCTACGAGCAGTACTTC. This translates into CASSLLLRREVYEQYF. The chain employs TRBV28 and TRBJ2-7; a weak D match, TRBD2 (6 bases). CDR3 length equals 16 residues. CDR1 is MDHEN, CDR2 SYDVKM, per germline. The V end lost 1 base, the J end lost 3 bases, and 16 bases lay between the germline ends.

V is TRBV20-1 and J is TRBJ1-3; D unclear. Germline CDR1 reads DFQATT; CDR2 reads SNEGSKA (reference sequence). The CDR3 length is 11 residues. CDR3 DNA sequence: TGCAGCGTAACTGGCCGAGACACCATATATTTT. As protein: CSVTGRDTIYF.

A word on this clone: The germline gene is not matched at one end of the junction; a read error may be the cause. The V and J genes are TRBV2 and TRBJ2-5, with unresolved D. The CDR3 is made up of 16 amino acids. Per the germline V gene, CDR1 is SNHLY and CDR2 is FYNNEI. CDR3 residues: CASREARVSGQETQYF. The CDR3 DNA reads TGTGCCAGCCGTGAGGCTAGGGTCTCTGGTCAAGAGACCCAGTACTTC.

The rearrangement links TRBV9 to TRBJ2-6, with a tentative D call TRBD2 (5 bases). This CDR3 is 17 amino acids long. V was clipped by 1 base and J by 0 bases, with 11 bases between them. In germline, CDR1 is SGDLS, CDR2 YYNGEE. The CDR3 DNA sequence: TGTGCCAGCAGCGTAAGAGGCGGAGGCTCTGGGGCCAACGTCCTGACTTTC. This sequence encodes CASSVRGGGSGANVLTF.

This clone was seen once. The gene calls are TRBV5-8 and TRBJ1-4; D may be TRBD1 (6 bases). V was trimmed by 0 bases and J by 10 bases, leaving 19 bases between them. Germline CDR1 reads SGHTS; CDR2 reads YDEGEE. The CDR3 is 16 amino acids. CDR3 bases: TGTGCCAGCAGCTTGGCCCGGACAGCCTCATCGGGAAAACTGTTTTTT. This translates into CASSLARTASSGKLFF.

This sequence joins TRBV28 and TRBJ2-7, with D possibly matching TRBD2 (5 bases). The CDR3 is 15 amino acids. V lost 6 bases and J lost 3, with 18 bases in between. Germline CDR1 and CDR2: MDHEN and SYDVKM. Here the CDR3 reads CASSLGSSGFYEQYF. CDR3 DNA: TGTGCCAGCAGCTTAGGTTCGAGCGGATTCTACGAGCAGTACTTC.

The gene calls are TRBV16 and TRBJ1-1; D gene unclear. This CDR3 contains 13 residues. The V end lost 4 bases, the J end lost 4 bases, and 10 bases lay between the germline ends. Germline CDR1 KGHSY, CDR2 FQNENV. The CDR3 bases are TGTGCCAGCAGCCCAACAATCCGCACTGAAGCTTTCTTT. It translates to CASSPTIRTEAFF. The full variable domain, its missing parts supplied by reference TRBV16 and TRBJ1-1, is GEEVAQTPKHLVRGEGQKAKLYCAPIKGHSYVFWYQQVLKNEFKFLISFQNENVFDETGMPKERFSAKCLPNSPCSLEIQATKLEDSAVYFCASSPTIRTEAFFGQGTRLTVV.

The CDR3 DNA reads as TGTGCCAGCAGTTATCGACGGAGATCGAATGAGCAGTTCTTC. Residues: CASSYRRRSNEQFF. The chain joins TRBV28 to TRBJ2-1, with D uncertain. This CDR3 contains 14 residues. Germline CDR1 and CDR2: MDHEN and SYDVKM. The V and J ends lost 4 bases and 7 bases respectively, with 14 bases between them.

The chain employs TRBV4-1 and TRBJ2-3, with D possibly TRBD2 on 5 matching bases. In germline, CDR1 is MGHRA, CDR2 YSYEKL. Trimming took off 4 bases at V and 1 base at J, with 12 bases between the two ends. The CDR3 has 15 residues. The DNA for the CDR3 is TGCGCCAGCAGCCTCCTAGGAGGAGGCACAGATACGCAGTATTTT. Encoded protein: CASSLLGGGTDTQYF.

The CDR3 DNA follows: TGTGCCAGCAGTGATCGGACGGGCAAAGCTTTCTTT. Its protein product is CASSDRTGKAFF. The chain has TRBV6-4 and TRBJ1-1; D remains unclear. Germline CDR1 MRHNA, CDR2 SNTAGT. The length of the CDR3 is 12 residues. V was cut by 3 bases and J by 9 bases, with 11 bases left in between.

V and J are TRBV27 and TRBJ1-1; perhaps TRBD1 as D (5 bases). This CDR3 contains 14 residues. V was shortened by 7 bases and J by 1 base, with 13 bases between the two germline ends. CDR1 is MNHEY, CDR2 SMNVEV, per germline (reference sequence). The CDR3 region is CASTRQLGNTEAFF. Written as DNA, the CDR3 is TGTGCCAGCACCAGACAGCTGGGGAACACTGAAGCTTTCTTT.

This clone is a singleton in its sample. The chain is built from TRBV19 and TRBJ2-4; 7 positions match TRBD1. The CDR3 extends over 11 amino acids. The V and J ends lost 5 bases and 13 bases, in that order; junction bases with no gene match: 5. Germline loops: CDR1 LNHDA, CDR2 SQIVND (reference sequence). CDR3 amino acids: CASSSLTGQYF. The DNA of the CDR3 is TGTGCCAGTAGTTCCCTGACAGGGCAGTACTTC.

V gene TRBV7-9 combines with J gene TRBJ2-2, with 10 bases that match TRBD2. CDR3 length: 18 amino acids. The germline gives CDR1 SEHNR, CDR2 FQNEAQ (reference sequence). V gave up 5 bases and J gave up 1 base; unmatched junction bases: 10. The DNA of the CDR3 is TGTGCCAGCAGCGACCGGACTAGCGGAGACGTGAACACCGGGGAGCTGTTTTTT. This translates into CASSDRTSGDVNTGELFF.

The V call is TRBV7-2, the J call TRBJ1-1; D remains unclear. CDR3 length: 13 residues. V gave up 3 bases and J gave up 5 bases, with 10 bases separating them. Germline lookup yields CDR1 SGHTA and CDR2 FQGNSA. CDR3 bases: TGTGCCAGCAGCTTGGGCCACAGAACTGAAGCTTTCTTT. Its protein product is CASSLGHRTEAFF.

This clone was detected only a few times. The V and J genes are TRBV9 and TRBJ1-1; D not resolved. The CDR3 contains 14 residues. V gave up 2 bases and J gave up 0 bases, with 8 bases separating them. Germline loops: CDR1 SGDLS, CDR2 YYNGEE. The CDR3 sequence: CASSVEIMNTEAFF. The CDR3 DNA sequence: TGTGCCAGCAGCGTCGAAATCATGAACACTGAAGCTTTCTTT. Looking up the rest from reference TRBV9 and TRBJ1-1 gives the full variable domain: DSGVTQTPKHLITATGQRVTLRCSPRSGDLSVYWYQQSLDQGLQFLIQYYNGEERAKGNILERFSAQQFPDLHSELNLSSLELGDSALYFCASSVEIMNTEAFFGQGTRLTVV.

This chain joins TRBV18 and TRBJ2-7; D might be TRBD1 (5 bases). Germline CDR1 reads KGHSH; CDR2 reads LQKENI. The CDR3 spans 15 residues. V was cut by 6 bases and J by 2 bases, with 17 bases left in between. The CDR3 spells CASSTGQGLTYEQYF. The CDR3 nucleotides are TGTGCCAGCTCCACCGGCCAGGGATTAACCTACGAGCAGTACTTC.

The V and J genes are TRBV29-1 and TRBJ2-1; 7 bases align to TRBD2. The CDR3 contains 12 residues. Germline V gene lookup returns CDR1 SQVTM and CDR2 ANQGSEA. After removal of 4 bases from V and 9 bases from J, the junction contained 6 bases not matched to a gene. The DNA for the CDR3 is TGCAGCGTTGGGCGGGAGACTGGTGAGCAGTTCTTC. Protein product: CSVGRETGEQFF.

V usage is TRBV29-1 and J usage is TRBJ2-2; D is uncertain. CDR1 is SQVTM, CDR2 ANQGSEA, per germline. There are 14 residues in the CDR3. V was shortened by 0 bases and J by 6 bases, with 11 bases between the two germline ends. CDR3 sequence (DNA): TGCAGCGTTGAAGATCGTAGGATTCCCGGGGAGCTGTTTTTT. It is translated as CSVEDRRIPGELFF.

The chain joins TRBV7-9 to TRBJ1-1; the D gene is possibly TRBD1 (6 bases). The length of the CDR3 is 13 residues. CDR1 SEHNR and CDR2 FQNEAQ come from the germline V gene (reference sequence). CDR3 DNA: TGTGTCGCGGGGAGGGGGGCTATAACTGAAGCTTTCTTT. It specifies CVAGRGAITEAFF.

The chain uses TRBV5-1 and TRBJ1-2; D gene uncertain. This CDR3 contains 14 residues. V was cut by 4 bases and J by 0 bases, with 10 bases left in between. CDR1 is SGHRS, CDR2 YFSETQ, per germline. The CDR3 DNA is TGCGCCAGCAGCCCACCCACAGCTAACTATGGCTACACCTTC. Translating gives CASSPPTANYGYTF.

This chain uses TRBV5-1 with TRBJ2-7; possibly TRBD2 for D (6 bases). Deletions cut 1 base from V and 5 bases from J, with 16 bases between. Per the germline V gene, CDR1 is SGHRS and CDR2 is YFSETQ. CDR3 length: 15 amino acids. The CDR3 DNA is TGCGCCAGCAGCTTGTCGCGGGATGAGGCCAACGAGCAGTACTTC. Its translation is CASSLSRDEANEQYF.